A selection of T cell receptor beta chains follows, all from one sample in a study of technical replicates of blood from several donors. Measured with immunoSEQ multiplex PCR; TCRdb has only the in-frame clones, and not every one. The table records tens of thousands of clones, 94% of them present only once. The sample taken for sequencing was T cells isolated from PBMCs. These TCRs come from a human donor in good health. Each CDR3 is given with its conserved first and last residue. The order of the fields is V gene, clone size, J gene, D gene, CDR3 protein, CDR3 DNA. A D gene is named only where the DNA matches it firmly. Not every row has a clone size; where given, it reads once, few, many or a size class.

V: TRBV18; size: NA; J: TRBJ2-1; D: TRBD2; CDR3: CASSPPSGDNEQFF; DNA: TGTGCCAGCTCACCACCGAGCGGGGACAATGAGCAGTTCTTC
V: TRBV19; size: NA; J: TRBJ1-2; D: TRBD1; CDR3: CASSIISGTAYGYTF; DNA: TGTGCCAGTAGTATAATCTCGGGGACAGCCTATGGCTACACCTTC
V: TRBV2; size: once; J: TRBJ1-5; D: NA; CDR3: CASSGAGSNQPQHF; DNA: TGTGCCAGCAGTGGGGCAGGTAGCAATCAGCCCCAGCATTTT
V: TRBV10-3; size: NA; J: TRBJ2-7; D: TRBD2; CDR3: CAISEYGASGSREQYF; DNA: TGTGCCATCAGTGAGTATGGGGCTAGCGGGAGTCGCGAGCAGTACTTC
V: TRBV6-5; size: NA; J: TRBJ1-5; D: NA; CDR3: CASSPHRDQPQHF; DNA: TGTGCCAGCAGTCCCCACAGGGATCAGCCCCAGCATTTT
V: TRBV4-2; size: NA; J: TRBJ1-1; D: TRBD1; CDR3: CASSQDGTDNTEAFF; DNA: TGTGCCAGCAGCCAAGATGGGACAGACAACACTGAAGCTTTCTTT
V: TRBV28; size: NA; J: TRBJ1-4; D: NA; CDR3: CASRPRWEATNEKLFF; DNA: TGTGCCAGCAGACCCCGATGGGAGGCAACTAATGAAAAACTGTTTTTT
V: TRBV15; size: NA; J: TRBJ1-1; D: NA; CDR3: CATSRGQSNTEAFF; DNA: TGTGCCACCAGCAGAGGACAGTCGAACACTGAAGCTTTCTTT
V: TRBV2; size: NA; J: TRBJ2-2; D: TRBD1; CDR3: CASSGVRGKSGELFF; DNA: TGTGCCAGCAGTGGGGTCAGGGGGAAATCCGGGGAGCTGTTTTTT
V: TRBV7-9; size: NA; J: TRBJ2-5; D: NA; CDR3: CASSLSLHQETQYF; DNA: TGTGCCAGCAGCTTAAGCTTACACCAAGAGACCCAGTACTTC
V: TRBV7-9; size: NA; J: TRBJ1-1; D: TRBD1; CDR3: CASSPWTGTGSTEAFF; DNA: TGTGCCAGCAGCCCCTGGACCGGGACAGGGAGCACTGAAGCTTTCTTT
V: TRBV19; size: NA; J: TRBJ1-1; D: TRBD1; CDR3: CASGFFDRAGNTEAFF; DNA: TGTGCCAGTGGTTTTTTTGACAGGGCGGGAAACACTGAAGCTTTCTTT
V: TRBV19; size: NA; J: TRBJ1-3; D: NA; CDR3: CASSSPGQSSGNTIYF; DNA: TGTGCCAGTAGCAGCCCGGGTCAGAGCTCTGGAAACACCATATATTTT
V: TRBV7-2; size: NA; J: TRBJ1-5; D: NA; CDR3: CASSPVTGRDQPQHF; DNA: TGTGCCAGCAGCCCGGTCACAGGGAGGGATCAGCCCCAGCATTTT
V: TRBV4-3; size: NA; J: TRBJ2-7; D: TRBD2; CDR3: CASSQGSGSSYEQYF; DNA: TGCGCCAGCAGCCAAGGTAGCGGGAGCTCCTACGAGCAGTACTTC
V: TRBV5-5; size: NA; J: TRBJ1-5; D: TRBD1; CDR3: CASSGTGGDQPQHF; DNA: TGTGCCAGTTCCGGGACAGGGGGAGATCAGCCCCAGCATTTT
V: TRBV11-2; size: NA; J: TRBJ2-3; D: TRBD2; CDR3: CASSDLKREADTQYF; DNA: TGTGCCAGCAGCGATCTGAAGCGGGAAGCAGATACGCAGTATTTT
V: TRBV7-9; size: NA; J: TRBJ2-5; D: TRBD2; CDR3: CASSPTSGSLETQYF; DNA: TGTGCCAGCAGCCCTACTAGCGGGAGTCTTGAGACCCAGTACTTC
V: TRBV29-1; size: NA; J: TRBJ2-7; D: TRBD2; CDR3: CSAVLAGSYEQYF; DNA: TGCAGCGCCGTACTAGCGGGATCCTACGAGCAGTACTTC
V: TRBV30; size: NA; J: TRBJ2-7; D: NA; CDR3: CAWRLASYEQYF; DNA: TGTGCCTGGAGACTAGCCAGCTACGAGCAGTACTTC
V: TRBV11-2; size: NA; J: TRBJ1-4; D: NA; CDR3: CASCHRGINEKLFF; DNA: TGTGCCAGCTGTCATCGAGGGATAAATGAAAAACTGTTTTTT
V: TRBV18; size: NA; J: TRBJ2-6; D: TRBD2; CDR3: CASSSRPGGPLEANVLTF; DNA: TGTGCCAGCTCATCGAGGCCGGGAGGGCCTTTAGAGGCCAACGTCCTGACTTTC
V: TRBV10-2; size: once; J: TRBJ1-2; D: NA; CDR3: CASSEGLYGYTF; DNA: TGCGCCAGCAGTGAGGGCCTCTATGGCTACACCTTC
V: TRBV2; size: NA; J: TRBJ2-7; D: TRBD2; CDR3: CASSEMRGGVRPGEQYF; DNA: TGTGCCAGCAGTGAAATGCGGGGAGGGGTTCGCCCGGGCGAGCAGTACTTC
V: TRBV9; size: NA; J: TRBJ2-7; D: NA; CDR3: CASSVGGAPYEQYF; DNA: TGTGCCAGCAGCGTAGGGGGAGCCCCCTACGAGCAGTACTTC
V: TRBV11-2; size: once; J: TRBJ1-5; D: NA; CDR3: CASSEQPGQGPQHF; DNA: TGTGCCAGCAGCGAACAGCCAGGCCAGGGGCCCCAGCATTTT
V: TRBV7-9; size: NA; J: TRBJ2-5; D: TRBD1; CDR3: CASRSNRGQETQYF; DNA: TGTGCCAGCAGGTCGAACAGGGGTCAAGAGACCCAGTACTTC
V: TRBV10-3; size: NA; J: TRBJ1-5; D: TRBD1; CDR3: CAISESSDRAYSNQPQHF; DNA: TGTGCCATCAGTGAGTCGAGTGACAGGGCATATAGCAATCAGCCCCAGCATTTT
V: TRBV6-1; size: NA; J: TRBJ2-3; D: NA; CDR3: CASSEDKRLMADTQYF; DNA: TGTGCCAGCAGTGAGGACAAGAGGCTTATGGCAGATACGCAGTATTTT
V: TRBV5-1; size: NA; J: TRBJ2-1; D: TRBD1; CDR3: CASRPGQGYNEQFF; DNA: TGCGCCAGTAGACCGGGACAGGGGTACAATGAGCAGTTCTTC
V: TRBV10-3; size: once; J: TRBJ2-1; D: TRBD2; CDR3: CAISLADLGNEQFF; DNA: TGTGCCATCAGTCTAGCGGATCTGGGGAATGAGCAGTTCTTC
V: TRBV6-5; size: NA; J: TRBJ1-5; D: NA; CDR3: CASSSQGAGNQPQHF; DNA: TGTGCCAGCAGTTCACAGGGAGCTGGCAATCAGCCCCAGCATTTT
V: TRBV2; size: NA; J: TRBJ2-7; D: NA; CDR3: CASRSVSYEQYF; DNA: TGTGCCAGCAGGTCGGTCTCCTACGAGCAGTACTTC
V: TRBV29-1; size: NA; J: TRBJ1-2; D: NA; CDR3: CSDSYYGYTF; DNA: TGCAGCGACAGCTACTATGGCTACACCTTC
V: TRBV15; size: NA; J: TRBJ2-5; D: TRBD2; CDR3: CATSRDTAGGPWETQYF; DNA: TGTGCCACCAGCAGAGATACAGCGGGAGGGCCTTGGGAGACCCAGTACTTC
V: TRBV11-3; size: NA; J: TRBJ2-1; D: TRBD2; CDR3: CASSSGLAYNEQFF; DNA: TGTGCCAGCAGCTCTGGACTAGCGTACAATGAGCAGTTCTTC
V: TRBV7-3; size: NA; J: TRBJ2-3; D: NA; CDR3: CASSLMMIADSTDTQYF; DNA: TGTGCCAGCAGCTTAATGATGATAGCGGATAGCACAGATACGCAGTATTTT
V: TRBV5-1; size: NA; J: TRBJ2-5; D: NA; CDR3: CASSIDGIFQETQYF; DNA: TGCGCCAGCAGCATAGACGGGATCTTCCAAGAGACCCAGTACTTC
V: TRBV27; size: NA; J: TRBJ2-7; D: TRBD2; CDR3: CASRDGLAGATYEQYF; DNA: TGTGCCAGCAGGGACGGACTAGCGGGGGCAACCTACGAGCAGTACTTC
V: TRBV29-1; size: NA; J: TRBJ2-1; D: TRBD2; CDR3: CSVGLAGDPYNEQFF; DNA: TGCAGCGTTGGGCTAGCGGGAGACCCCTACAATGAGCAGTTCTTC
V: TRBV11-2; size: NA; J: TRBJ1-2; D: NA; CDR3: CASSPLRGRKNYYGYTF; DNA: TGTGCCAGCTCCCCTTTGCGGGGGCGGAAGAACTACTATGGCTACACCTTC
V: TRBV19; size: NA; J: TRBJ2-7; D: NA; CDR3: CASSTTPGDWGYEQYF; DNA: TGTGCCAGTAGTACGACTCCAGGGGATTGGGGCTACGAGCAGTACTTC
V: TRBV7-3; size: NA; J: TRBJ1-1; D: NA; CDR3: CASSPTSLAEAFF; DNA: TGTGCCAGCAGCCCTACATCCTTGGCGGAGGCTTTCTTT
V: TRBV6-5; size: once; J: TRBJ2-6; D: NA; CDR3: CASTDNSGANVLTF; DNA: TGTGCCAGCACGGACAACTCTGGGGCCAACGTCCTGACTTTC
V: TRBV4-1; size: NA; J: TRBJ2-1; D: NA; CDR3: CASSQDNPDYYNEQFF; DNA: TGCGCCAGCAGCCAAGATAACCCCGACTACTACAATGAGCAGTTCTTC
V: TRBV5-1; size: NA; J: TRBJ2-7; D: TRBD1; CDR3: CASSLGLTGRDEQYF; DNA: TGCGCCAGCAGCTTGGGGCTGACAGGGCGAGACGAGCAGTACTTC
V: TRBV11-3; size: NA; J: TRBJ1-5; D: NA; CDR3: CASSQGGEQPQHF; DNA: TGTGCCAGCAGTCAGGGAGGGGAACAGCCCCAGCATTTT
V: TRBV28; size: NA; J: TRBJ2-2; D: TRBD1; CDR3: CASSFWDRGLFGELFF; DNA: TGTGCCAGCAGTTTTTGGGACAGGGGGCTATTCGGGGAGCTGTTTTTT
V: TRBV11-3; size: NA; J: TRBJ2-7; D: NA; CDR3: CASSSRTSEGEQYF; DNA: TGTGCCAGCAGCTCCCGTACCTCCGAGGGCGAGCAGTACTTC
V: TRBV7-8; size: once; J: TRBJ1-5; D: NA; CDR3: CASSFSEGPQHF; DNA: TGTGCCAGCAGCTTCTCGGAGGGGCCCCAGCATTTT
V: TRBV6-5; size: NA; J: TRBJ2-1; D: NA; CDR3: CASSYSRGFGSNEQFF; DNA: TGTGCCAGCAGTTACTCGAGGGGGTTCGGCTCCAATGAGCAGTTCTTC
V: TRBV30; size: NA; J: TRBJ1-1; D: NA; CDR3: CAWSVRRHRNTEAFF; DNA: TGTGCCTGGAGTGTACGTAGACATAGGAACACTGAAGCTTTCTTT
V: TRBV7-9; size: NA; J: TRBJ1-2; D: TRBD1; CDR3: CASSSTGGGYGYTF; DNA: TGTGCCAGCAGCTCGACAGGGGGCGGCTATGGCTACACCTTC
V: TRBV16; size: NA; J: TRBJ1-1; D: NA; CDR3: CASSQYEDLNTEAFF; DNA: TGTGCCAGCAGCCAATACGAGGATTTGAACACTGAAGCTTTCTTT
V: TRBV6-1; size: few; J: TRBJ2-2; D: NA; CDR3: CASSEPWGFSGELFF; DNA: TGTGCCAGCAGTGAACCCTGGGGCTTTTCCGGGGAGCTGTTTTTT
V: TRBV9; size: NA; J: TRBJ2-3; D: TRBD1; CDR3: CASSVDGGTGSTDTQYF; DNA: TGTGCCAGCAGCGTAGATGGTGGGACAGGGAGCACAGATACGCAGTATTTT
V: TRBV4-1; size: NA; J: TRBJ2-3; D: NA; CDR3: CASSQDFSTDTQYF; DNA: TGCGCCAGCAGCCAAGATTTCTCCACAGATACGCAGTATTTT